This entry describes one TCR beta chain. The data originate from a study of shared T cell receptors in the human thymus. Data came from immunoSEQ multiplex PCR; TCRdb stores just in-frame clones and leaves some out. The sample holds under 700,000 clones; 75% to 80% are singletons and the top ten take 0.013%. The V gene's germline CDR1 is MNHNS and CDR2 SASEGT. V was pared by 8 bases and J by 0 bases, with 10 bases of the junction left unmatched. The CDR3 sequence is 15 residues long. The same sample was also studied in work on human thymus T cells. Turning to that study: Thymic and blood repertoires showed apparently biased V and J gene usage.

The clonotype originates from a boy in the first two years of life with a congenital heart defect. The V and J genes are TRBV6-1 and TRBJ2-7, with 7 nucleotides matching TRBD2. The sequenced sample was thymocytes. CDR3: CASRGDYKGSYEQYF. CDR3 sequence (DNA): TGTGCCAGCCGCGGGGACTATAAGGGCTCCTACGAGCAGTACTTC.